This record covers a single TCR beta chain. These data belong to a study of blood T cell repertoires in COVID-19. For the study at large: Acute and convalescent COVID-19 samples came from the United States, Italy and Spain. PBMCs, B-cell-depleted T cells, or T cells provided the cDNA or gDNA that made up the material.

Authors' analysis steps: Reference gene primer amplification in the assay estimated nucleated cell counts. Clones were read by immunoSEQ multiplex PCR, and TCRdb kept only the in-frame ones, dropping some. V, J and clone size were drawn from that table, and D and trimming were deduced from the DNA. The repertoire has some 46,000 clones, 80% to 90% of them found once; the top ten carry over 15%. This CDR3 is 16 amino acids long. V was clipped by 7 bases and J by 1 base; unmatched bases: 9. Germline V gene lookup returns CDR1 MNHNY and CDR2 SVGAGI (reference sequence). The chain carries TRBV6-6 and TRBJ2-3; 9 bases align to TRBD1. This sequence was found in a man between 60 and 70 years old with active COVID-19. The sample comprised peripheral blood. The CDR3 loop reads CASTRDRAGGTDTQYF. The CDR3 nucleotides read TGTGCCAGCACCCGGGACAGGGCGGGGGGCACAGATACGCAGTATTTT.